The clone carrying this T cell receptor (beta chain) appeared once. Sequencing was performed with immunoSEQ multiplex PCR; in TCRdb, only in-frame clones are kept and a portion is missing. The sample holds around 63,000 clones, around 86% seen once. This record comes from a study of T cell responses to AZD1222 COVID-19 vaccine. At the level of the study: Some second doses came at about 4 weeks and others at about 12 weeks; these were pooled.

Sequencing used peripheral blood, obtained on day 0 of AZD1222 vaccination. The clonotype was recovered from an adult in good health.

The CDR3: CAISEVGSFYGYTF. The CDR3 DNA reads as TGTGCCATCAGTGAAGTAGGGAGTTTTTATGGCTACACCTTC. The chain is built from TRBV10-3 and TRBJ1-2; D call uncertain. Germline V gene data show CDR1 as ENHRY and CDR2 as SYGVKD. Between the trimmed V and J ends, which lost 3 bases and 5 bases, there was a span of 13 bases. This CDR3 spans 14 amino acids.